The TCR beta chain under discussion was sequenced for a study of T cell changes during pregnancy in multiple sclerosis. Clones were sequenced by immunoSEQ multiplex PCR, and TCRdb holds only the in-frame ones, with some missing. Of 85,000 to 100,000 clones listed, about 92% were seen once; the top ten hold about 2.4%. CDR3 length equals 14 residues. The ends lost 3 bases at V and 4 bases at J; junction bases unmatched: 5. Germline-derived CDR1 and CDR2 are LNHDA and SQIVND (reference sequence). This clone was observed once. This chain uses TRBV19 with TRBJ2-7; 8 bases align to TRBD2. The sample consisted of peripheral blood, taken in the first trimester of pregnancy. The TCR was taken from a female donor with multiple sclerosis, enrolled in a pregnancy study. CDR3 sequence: CASSISGRSYEQYF. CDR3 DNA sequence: TGTGCCAGTAGTATCAGCGGGAGATCGTACGAGCAGTACTTC.